What follows is one TCR beta chain and its context. After removal of 8 bases from V and 5 bases from J, the junction contained 11 bases not matched to a gene. The CDR3 totals 14 residues. CDR1 and CDR2 (germline): MNHNY, SVGAGI (reference sequence). These data come from a study of blood T cell repertoires in COVID-19. Background on the study: COVID-19 samples, acute and convalescent, were from the United States, Italy and Spain. Sources were T cells, B-cell-depleted T cells, or PBMCs; the material itself was cDNA or gDNA.

Per the original data handling: Estimated nucleated cell counts came from reference gene primer amplification. Some clones are missing from TCRdb's copy, which holds only in-frame ones; the method was immunoSEQ multiplex PCR. Clonal size and the V and J genes are those of that table, whereas D and trimming came from the DNA. This table has 55,000 or so clones, about nine tenths appearing once. The gene calls are TRBV6-6 and TRBJ1-1, with 7 bases fitting TRBD1. The TCR was taken from a man aged 55 to 69 with active COVID-19. Sequenced: peripheral blood. The CDR3 sequence: CASRQGPSSTEAFF. In DNA, the CDR3 is TGTGCCAGCCGACAGGGACCCTCTAGTACTGAAGCTTTCTTT.